This is a list of T cell receptor beta chains from one sample in a study of CD8 T cells in ankylosing spondylitis. Each CDR3 protein is one row after TCRdb ran MiXCR on the 5' RACE reads. The data hold about 340,000 distinct CDR3 sequences, with about 15% observed a single time. The sample comprised blood, either unsorted or a sorted T cell fraction (not recorded which). These receptors were obtained from a male donor with ankylosing spondylitis or in good health (not recorded which). Both conserved end residues are part of each CDR3. D genes are given only for firm matches. Expanded clones are given a class, and other clones once, few, many or no size at all.

>few|TRBV10-3|TRBJ2-5|TRBD2
TGTGCCATCAGTGAGTCGGGACTAGCGGCGCAGGAGCAGTACTTC
CAISESGLAAQEQYF
>.|TRBV27|TRBJ1-5|TRBD1
TGTGCCAGCAGTTTGTCGACAGGGGGCATGGGGCCCCAGCATTTT
CASSLSTGGMGPQHF
>few|TRBV5-1|TRBJ2-5|.
TGCGCCAGCAGCTTTTCCCAGCAAGAGACCCAGTACTTC
CASSFSQQETQYF
>few|TRBV7-2|TRBJ2-7|TRBD1
TGTGCCAGCAGCTTGACAGGGATGCCCTACGAGCAGTACTTC
CASSLTGMPYEQYF
>.|TRBV7-2|TRBJ2-3|TRBD2
TGTGCCAGCAGCCTTTGGACTAGCGGAGGGAGGTCAGATACGCAGTATTTT
CASSLWTSGGRSDTQYF
>.|TRBV5-1|TRBJ1-5|TRBD1
TGCGCCAGCAGCTACCAGGGGGCGGAGGAGCCCCAGCATTTT
CASSYQGAEEPQHF
>.|TRBV15|TRBJ2-2|.
TGTGCCACCAGCAGCGGCACCGGGGAGCTGTTTTTT
CATSSGTGELFF
>.|TRBV30|TRBJ2-1|.
TGTGCCTGGAGTAGGGGGTCGGGCGGGTACAATGAGCAGTTCTTC
CAWSRGSGGYNEQFF
>many|TRBV7-2|TRBJ2-4|.
TGTGCCAGCAGCTTAAATGTAGCCAAAAACATTCAGTACTTC
CASSLNVAKNIQYF
>.|TRBV12-3/TRBV12-4|TRBJ2-2|TRBD1
TGTGCCAGCAGTTCGACAGGGAGGCTGTTTTTT
CASSSTGRLFF
>few|TRBV4-2|TRBJ2-5|TRBD2
TGTGCCAGCAGCCAAGACGGGACTAGCCTACGAGAGACCCAGTACTTC
CASSQDGTSLRETQYF
>few|TRBV5-1|TRBJ1-2|TRBD1
TGCGCCAGCAGCTTTACTACAGGGGCGGGGGACTATGGCTACACCTTC
CASSFTTGAGDYGYTF
>many|TRBV29-1|TRBJ1-2|TRBD1
TGCAGCGTTGAAGAAAGGGGGACAGGATCTTATGGCTACACCTTC
CSVEERGTGSYGYTF